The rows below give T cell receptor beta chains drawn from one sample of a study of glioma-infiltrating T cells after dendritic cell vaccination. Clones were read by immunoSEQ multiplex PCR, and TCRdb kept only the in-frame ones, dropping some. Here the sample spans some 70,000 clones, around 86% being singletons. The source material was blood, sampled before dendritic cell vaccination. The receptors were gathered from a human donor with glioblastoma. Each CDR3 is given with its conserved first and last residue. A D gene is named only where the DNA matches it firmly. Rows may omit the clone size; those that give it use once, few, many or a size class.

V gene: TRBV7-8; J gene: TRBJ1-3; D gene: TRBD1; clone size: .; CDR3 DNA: TGTGCCAGCAGCTTAGATGCAGGGGGCGGAAACACCATATATTTT; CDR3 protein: CASSLDAGGGNTIYF
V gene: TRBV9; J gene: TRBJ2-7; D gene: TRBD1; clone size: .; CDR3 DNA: TGTGCCAGCAGCCCAGGGACAGGGCCCTACGAGCAGTACTTC; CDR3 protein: CASSPGTGPYEQYF
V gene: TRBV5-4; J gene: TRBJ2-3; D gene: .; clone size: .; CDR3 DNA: TGTGCCAGCAGCTTGCCAGCGAGCACAGATACGCAGTATTTT; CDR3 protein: CASSLPASTDTQYF
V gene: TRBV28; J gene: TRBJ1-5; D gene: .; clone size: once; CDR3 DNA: TGTGCCAGCAGTCCCTCGACAGGCCAATATAGCAATCAGCCCCAGCATTTT; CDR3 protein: CASSPSTGQYSNQPQHF
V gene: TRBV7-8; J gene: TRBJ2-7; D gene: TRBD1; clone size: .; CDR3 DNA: TGTGCCAGCAGCTCTCCCCCCCCGGGACAGGCCCACTACGAGCAGTACTTC; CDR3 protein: CASSSPPPGQAHYEQYF
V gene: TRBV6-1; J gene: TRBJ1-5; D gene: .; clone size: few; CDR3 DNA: TGTGCCAGCAGTCGCGGGAACGCCCGCAATCAGCCCCAGCATTTT; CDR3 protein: CASSRGNARNQPQHF
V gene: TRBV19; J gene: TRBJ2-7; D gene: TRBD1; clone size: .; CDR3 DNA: TGTGCCAGTAGTCCCACATGGGACAGGGGATCCGAGCAGTACTTC; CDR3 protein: CASSPTWDRGSEQYF
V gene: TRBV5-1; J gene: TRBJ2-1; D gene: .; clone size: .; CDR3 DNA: TGCGCCAGCAGCTTGGGGGAGTCCCCGAGCTCCTACAATGAGCAGTTCTTC; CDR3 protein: CASSLGESPSSYNEQFF
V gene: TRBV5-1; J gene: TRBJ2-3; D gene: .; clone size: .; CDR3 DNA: TGCGCCAGCAGCTCCCGACGCGGGGAGATCACAGATACGCAGTATTTT; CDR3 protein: CASSSRRGEITDTQYF
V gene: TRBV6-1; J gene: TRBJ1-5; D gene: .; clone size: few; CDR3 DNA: TGTGCCAGCAGTGGTTCTCGGCAGCCCCAGCATTTT; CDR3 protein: CASSGSRQPQHF
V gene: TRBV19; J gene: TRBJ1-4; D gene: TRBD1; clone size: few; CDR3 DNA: TGTGCCAGTAGTATTGGAGGACAGGGAGATGAAAAACTGTTTTTT; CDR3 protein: CASSIGGQGDEKLFF
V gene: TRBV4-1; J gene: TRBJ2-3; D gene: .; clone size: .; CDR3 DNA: TGCGCCAGCAGCCAAGATGGGAAGCGGACTTTCACAGATACGCAGTATTTT; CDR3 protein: CASSQDGKRTFTDTQYF
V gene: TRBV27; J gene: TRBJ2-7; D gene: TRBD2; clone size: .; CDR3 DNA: TGTGCCAGCAGTTTTGGGGGAGGGGAGTCCGAGCAGTACTTC; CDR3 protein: CASSFGGGESEQYF
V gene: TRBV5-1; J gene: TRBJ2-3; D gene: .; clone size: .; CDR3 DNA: TGCGCCAGCAGCTTAGACGGACAGAGTAGCACAGATACGCAGTATTTT; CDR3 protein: CASSLDGQSSTDTQYF
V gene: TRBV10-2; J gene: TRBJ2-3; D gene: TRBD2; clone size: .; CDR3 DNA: TGCGCCAGCAGGGGTTTGGGGCAGGGAGGGGTCACAGATACGCAGTATTTT; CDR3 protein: CASRGLGQGGVTDTQYF
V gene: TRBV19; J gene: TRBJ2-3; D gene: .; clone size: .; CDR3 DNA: TGTGCCAGTAGTATTTCCGGGAGTACAGATACGCAGTATTTT; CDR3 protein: CASSISGSTDTQYF
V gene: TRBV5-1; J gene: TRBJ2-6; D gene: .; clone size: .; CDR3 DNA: TGCGCCAGCAGCGACACCTCTGGGGCCAACGTCCTGACTTTC; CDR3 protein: CASSDTSGANVLTF
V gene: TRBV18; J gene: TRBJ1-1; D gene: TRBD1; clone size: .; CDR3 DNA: TGTGCCAGCTCAGACAGGGAGAACACTGAAGCTTTCTTT; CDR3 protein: CASSDRENTEAFF
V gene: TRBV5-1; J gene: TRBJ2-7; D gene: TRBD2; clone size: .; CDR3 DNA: TGCGCCAGCAGCTTTAGCGGGGCCTCCTACGAGCAGTACTTC; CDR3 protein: CASSFSGASYEQYF
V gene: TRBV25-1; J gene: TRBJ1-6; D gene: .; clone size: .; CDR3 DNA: TGTGCCAGCAGTCGCAGGGGAGACAGAACCAATTCACCCCTCCACTTT; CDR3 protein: CASSRRGDRTNSPLHF
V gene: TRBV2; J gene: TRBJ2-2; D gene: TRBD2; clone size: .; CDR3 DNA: TGTGCCAGCAGTGAAGGGTCGGGGGGGTTGAACACCGGGGAGCTGTTTTTT; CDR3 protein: CASSEGSGGLNTGELFF
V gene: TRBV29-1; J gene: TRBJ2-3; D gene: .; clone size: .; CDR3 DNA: TGCAGCGTTGACGGCGGGGGCACAGATACGCAGTATTTT; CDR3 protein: CSVDGGGTDTQYF
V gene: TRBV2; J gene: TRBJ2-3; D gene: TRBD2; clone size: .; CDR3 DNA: TGTGCCAGCGGCTGGGCTAGCGGTGCCACAGATACGCAGTATTTT; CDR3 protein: CASGWASGATDTQYF
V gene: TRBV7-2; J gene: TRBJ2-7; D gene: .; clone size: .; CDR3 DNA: TGTGCCAGCACCGCGGGTGGACTTACCTCTTACGAGCAGTACTTC; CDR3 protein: CASTAGGLTSYEQYF
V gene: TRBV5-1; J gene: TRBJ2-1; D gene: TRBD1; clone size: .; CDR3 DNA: TGCGCCAGCAGCTTCGCCGGGACAGGGACCTACAATGAGCAGTTCTTC; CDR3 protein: CASSFAGTGTYNEQFF
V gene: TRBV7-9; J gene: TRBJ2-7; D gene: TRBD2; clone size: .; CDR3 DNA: TGTGCCAGCAGCCCCCGCGGGGGGGCCTACGAGCAGTACTTC; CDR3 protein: CASSPRGGAYEQYF
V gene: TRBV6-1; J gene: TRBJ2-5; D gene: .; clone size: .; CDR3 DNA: TGTGCCAGCAGTGAGGTGGGGGGACAGAAAGAGACCCAGTACTTC; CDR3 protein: CASSEVGGQKETQYF
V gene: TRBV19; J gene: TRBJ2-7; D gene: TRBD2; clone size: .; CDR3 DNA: TGTGCCAGTAGCACGCAAGGGGAGGGAGCCTACGAGCAGTACTTC; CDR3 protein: CASSTQGEGAYEQYF
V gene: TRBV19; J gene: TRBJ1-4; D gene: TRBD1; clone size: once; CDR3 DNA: TGTGCCAGTAGTGACAGGGGGACCTCCGCAACTAATGAAAAACTGTTTTTT; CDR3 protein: CASSDRGTSATNEKLFF
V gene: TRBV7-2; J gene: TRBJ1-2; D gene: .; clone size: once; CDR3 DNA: TGTGCCAGCAGCAGGGGACAAAGCGGCTACACCTTC; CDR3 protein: CASSRGQSGYTF
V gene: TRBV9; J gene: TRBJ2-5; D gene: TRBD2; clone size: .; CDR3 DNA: TGTGCCAGCGGTACGAGCGGGGTGCAAGAGACCCAGTACTTC; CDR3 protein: CASGTSGVQETQYF
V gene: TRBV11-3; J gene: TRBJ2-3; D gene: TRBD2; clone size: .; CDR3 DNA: TGTGCCAGCAGCATTAGCGGGGGGGCCACAGATACGCAGTATTTT; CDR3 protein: CASSISGGATDTQYF
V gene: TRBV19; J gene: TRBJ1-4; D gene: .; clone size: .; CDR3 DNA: TGTGCCAGTAGTATGGGGGGACGGCTTGAAAAACTGTTTTTT; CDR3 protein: CASSMGGRLEKLFF
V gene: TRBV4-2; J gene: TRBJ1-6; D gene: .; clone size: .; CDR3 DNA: TGTGCCAGCAGCCAGGAGACAGGCCATAATTCACCCCTCCACTTT; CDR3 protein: CASSQETGHNSPLHF
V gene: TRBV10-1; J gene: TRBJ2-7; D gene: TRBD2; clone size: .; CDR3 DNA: TGCGCCAGCAGTGGAATTGGACTAGCGGACCCAAATGGCGAGCAGTACTTC; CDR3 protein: CASSGIGLADPNGEQYF
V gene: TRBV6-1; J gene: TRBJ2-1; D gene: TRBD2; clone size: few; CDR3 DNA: TGTGCCAGCAGTGATGCGACTAGCGGGGGGCCTCGCTCCTACAATGAGCAGTTCTTC; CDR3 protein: CASSDATSGGPRSYNEQFF
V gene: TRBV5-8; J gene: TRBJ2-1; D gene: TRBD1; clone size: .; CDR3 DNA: TGTGCAGCTCGGGACAGGGGTTTGAATGAGCAGTTCTTC; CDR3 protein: CAARDRGLNEQFF
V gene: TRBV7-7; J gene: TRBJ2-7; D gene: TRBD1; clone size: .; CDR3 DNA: TGTGCTAGCAGCTTAGGACAGGCTGGGGTCTACGAGCAGTACTTC; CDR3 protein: CASSLGQAGVYEQYF
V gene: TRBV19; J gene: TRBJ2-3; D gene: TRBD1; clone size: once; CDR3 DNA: TGTGCCAGTAGTGATGACAGGGGACACACAGATACGCAGTATTTT; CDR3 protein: CASSDDRGHTDTQYF
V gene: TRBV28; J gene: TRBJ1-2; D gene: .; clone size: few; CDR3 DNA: TGTGCCAGCAGCTCGACAGTCTATGGCTACACCTTC; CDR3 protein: CASSSTVYGYTF
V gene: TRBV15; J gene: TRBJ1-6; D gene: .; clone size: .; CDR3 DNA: TGTGCCACCAGCAGAGATGGTTCCGAGAATTCACCCCTCCACTTT; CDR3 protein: CATSRDGSENSPLHF